The 7 T cell receptor beta chains below come from one sample, sequenced in a study of Ad26.COV2.S vaccination and SARS-CoV-2 variants. Sequencing used immunoSEQ multiplex PCR; TCRdb keeps in-frame clones, though not all of them. This table has about 480,000 clones, around nine tenths appearing once. Treatment noted: 19 received Ad26.COV2.S at low or high dose, single or two shots; 5 received placebo; per-sample allocation not given. Each sample was drawn 63 days after the first injection (of vaccine or placebo). Sequenced here: peripheral blood, sampled in a trial of Ad26.COV2.S vaccine versus placebo. The receptors were gathered from a person between 18 and 60 years old who received the Ad26.COV2.S COVID-19 vaccine or a placebo.

In nucleotides, the CDR3 is TGCGCCAGCAGCTTTTCGGGAATGAACACTGAAGCTTTCTTT. Translating gives CASSFSGMNTEAFF. This chain joins TRBV5-1 and TRBJ1-1; the D is unclear. V lost 2 bases and J 0 bases, leaving 8 bases between the germline ends. CDR1 and CDR2 (germline): SGHRS, YFSETQ. CDR3 length equals 14 residues.

This clone was seen a few times. This sequence joins TRBV28 and TRBJ1-5, with TRBD1 identical over 7 bases. J gave up 4 bases and V 7 bases, and 1 base lay outside the gene matches. This CDR3 is built from 12 residues. Germline CDR1 and CDR2: MDHEN and SYDVKM. CDR3 protein: CASIQGNQPQHF. The CDR3, as DNA: TGTGCCAGCATACAGGGGAATCAGCCCCAGCATTTT.

V gene TRBV30 combines with J gene TRBJ1-3, with a tentative D call TRBD1 (5 bases). V was trimmed by 2 bases and J by 2 bases, leaving 13 bases between them. Germline loops: CDR1 GTSNPN, CDR2 SVGIG (reference sequence). CDR3 length equals 15 residues. As DNA, the CDR3 is TGTGCCTGGAGTCGGTCAGGGATAACTGGAAACACCATATATTTT. Protein sequence: CAWSRSGITGNTIYF.

The sample holds one count of this clone. V is TRBV7-2 and J is TRBJ2-1; TRBD2 matches 10 bases. Germline V gene lookup returns CDR1 SGHTA and CDR2 FQGNSA. Unmatched junction bases numbered 5, after V lost 2 bases and J lost 4 bases. The CDR3 totals 16 residues. This CDR3 reads CASSLSGAGGYNEQFF. In DNA form, the CDR3 reads TGTGCCAGCAGCTTAAGCGGAGCGGGAGGGTACAATGAGCAGTTCTTC.

The J gene is TRBJ1-2, the V gene TRBV5-4; 9 bases are shared with TRBD1. V lost 3 bases and J lost 8; bases outside the gene matches: 5. The CDR3 sequence is 13 residues long. CDR1 SGHNT and CDR2 YYREEE come from the germline V gene (reference sequence). CDR3 sequence: CASSSRTGEGYTF. CDR3 DNA sequence: TGTGCCAGCAGCTCCCGGACAGGGGAAGGCTACACCTTC.

J is TRBJ1-5 and V is TRBV15, with D tentatively TRBD1 (5 bases). The ends were cut back, 1 base at V and 3 bases at J, with 19 bases in the middle. The CDR3 spans 18 residues. Germline values: CDR1 LNHNV, CDR2 YYDKDF (reference sequence). The CDR3, as DNA: TGTGCCACCAGCAGAGCTCGTCTCAGGGCGGTTGACAATCAGCCCCAGCATTTT. This gives the protein CATSRARLRAVDNQPQHF. Full variable domain (missing parts from reference TRBV15 and TRBJ1-5): DAMVIQNPRYQVTQFGKPVTLSCSQTLNHNVMYWYQQKSSQAPKLLFHYYDKDFNNEADTPDNFQSRRPNTSFCFLDIRSPGLGDTAMYLCATSRARLRAVDNQPQHFGDGTRLSIL.

The chain is built from TRBV7-2 and TRBJ2-2, with unresolved D. This CDR3 contains 15 residues. CDR1 and CDR2 from the germline V gene are SGHTA and FQGNSA. With 2 bases removed from V and 6 bases from J, the gap between germline ends came to 13 bases. The CDR3 here is CASSLNGRVAGELFF. The CDR3 DNA sequence: TGTGCCAGCAGCTTAAACGGACGAGTCGCCGGGGAGCTGTTTTTT.